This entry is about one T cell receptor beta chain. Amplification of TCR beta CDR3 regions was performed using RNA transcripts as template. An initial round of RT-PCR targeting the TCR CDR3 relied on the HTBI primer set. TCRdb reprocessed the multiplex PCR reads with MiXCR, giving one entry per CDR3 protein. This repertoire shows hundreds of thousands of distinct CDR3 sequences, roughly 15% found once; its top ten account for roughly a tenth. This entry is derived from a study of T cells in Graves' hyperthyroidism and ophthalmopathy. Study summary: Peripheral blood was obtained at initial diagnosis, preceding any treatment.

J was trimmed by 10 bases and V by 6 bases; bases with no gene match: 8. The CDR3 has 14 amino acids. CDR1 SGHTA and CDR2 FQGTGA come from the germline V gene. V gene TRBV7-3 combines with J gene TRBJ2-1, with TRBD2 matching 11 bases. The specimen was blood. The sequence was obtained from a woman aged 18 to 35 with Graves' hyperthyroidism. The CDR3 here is CASSLLAGVKEQFF. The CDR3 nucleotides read TGTGCCAGCAGTTTACTAGCGGGAGTCAAGGAGCAGTTCTTC.